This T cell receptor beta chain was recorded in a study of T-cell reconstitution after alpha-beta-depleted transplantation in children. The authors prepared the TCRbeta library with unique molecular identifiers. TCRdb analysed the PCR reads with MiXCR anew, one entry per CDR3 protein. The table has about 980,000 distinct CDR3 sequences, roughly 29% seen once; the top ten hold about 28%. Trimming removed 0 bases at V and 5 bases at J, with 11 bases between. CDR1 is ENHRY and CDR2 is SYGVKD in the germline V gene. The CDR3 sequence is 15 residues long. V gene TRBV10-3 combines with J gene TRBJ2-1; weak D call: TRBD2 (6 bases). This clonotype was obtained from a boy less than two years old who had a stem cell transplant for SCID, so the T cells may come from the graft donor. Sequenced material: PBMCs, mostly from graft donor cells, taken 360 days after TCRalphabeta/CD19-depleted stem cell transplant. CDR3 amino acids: CAISESRVADNEQFF. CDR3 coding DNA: TGTGCCATCAGTGAGTCGAGGGTAGCGGACAATGAGCAGTTCTTC.